This TCR beta chain was captured by sequencing in a study of shared clonotypes between healthy human individuals. Whole-study results and caveats: Naive subsets typically showed greater estimated richness than memory subsets.

Here immunoSEQ multiplex PCR was the method, and the copy in TCRdb shows in-frame clones only, minus some. Of some 1,600,000 clones in the sample, 95% to 99% were seen once. About this clone itself: Antigen specificity is unknown. In the same sample, other DNA sequences code for this CDR3.

V lost 2 bases to trimming and J lost 10 bases, with 7 bases between them. The CDR3 runs 11 residues. Germline CDR1 and CDR2: SGHRS and YFSETQ. Sequencing input: naive CD4+ T cells sorted from blood. As to subset: CD45RA+ positively selected. V usage is TRBV5-1 and J usage is TRBJ2-1; D is unclear. This TCR derives from a young man in good health. The CDR3: CASSLLLEQFF. The CDR3, as DNA: TGCGCCAGCAGCTTATTGTTGGAGCAGTTCTTC.